This T cell receptor beta chain was identified during a study of OX40 agonist ivuxolimab in advanced cancers. Study-wide background: Therapy given before enrollment (anti-PD-1, anti-PD-L1 or anti-CTLA-4) was allowed, and approximately 40% had some. The study, taken as a whole, reports: At doses 0.1 to 3.0 mg/kg, CD4+ and CD8+ clones expanded. CD8+ T cells (on average) carried more expanded clones than CD4+ T cells.

Sampled blood was obtained at baseline, cycle 4 day 1, and cycle 7 day 1. Some clones are missing from TCRdb's copy, which holds only in-frame ones; the method was immunoSEQ multiplex PCR. In the table there are tens of thousands of clones, around nine tenths of which are singletons. Concerning this clone itself: The antigen is unknown.

This receptor was identified in an adult with an advanced solid tumor such as melanoma, head and neck, liver or kidney cancer. The sample was CD4+ or CD8+ T cells sorted from blood, taken in a trial of the OX40 agonist ivuxolimab.

The CDR3 reads CASSLGLYTGFYNEQFF. As DNA, the CDR3 is TGTGCCAGCAGCTTAGGTTTATATACGGGATTCTACAATGAGCAGTTCTTC. This chain connects TRBV7-6 to TRBJ2-1; a weak D match, TRBD2 (5 bases). V shed 1 base and J shed 3 bases, with 16 bases lying between them. The CDR3 is 17 residues long. Germline CDR1 and CDR2: SGHVS and FNYEAQ.